What follows describes a single TCR beta chain. While infection was still active, Seattle patients were enrolled and then followed longitudinally. This entry is derived from a study of blood T cell repertoires in COVID-19. Study-wide context: COVID-19 samples from acute and convalescent phases originated in the United States, Italy and Spain. Nucleic acid was either cDNA or gDNA, and it came from T cells, B-cell-depleted T cells, or PBMCs.

Sequencing used immunoSEQ multiplex PCR; TCRdb keeps in-frame clones, though not all of them. The table shows some 300,000 clones, with approximately 86% occurring only once. This CDR3 is built from 15 residues. Trimming removed 1 base from V and 16 bases from J; junction bases left unmatched: 16. Germline V gives CDR1 MDHEN, CDR2 SYDVKM. Material for sequencing was peripheral blood. The receptor's source is a woman aged 65 to 85 with COVID-19, enrolled during active disease. V gene TRBV28 combines with J gene TRBJ2-4; 7 bases match TRBD1. CDR3 residues: CASSLSGGWSGGSYF. In DNA form, the CDR3 reads TGTGCCAGCAGTTTATCAGGGGGATGGTCGGGCGGGTCCTACTTC.